Listed below are T cell receptor beta chains from one sample, sequenced in a study of shared clonotypes between healthy human individuals. Generated by immunoSEQ multiplex PCR, the TCRdb table keeps only in-frame clones and is missing some. The data show just over 2,000,000 clones, roughly 94% seen once. Material: naive CD8+ T cells sorted from blood. The source is a man younger than 35 in good health. Each CDR3 is given with its conserved first and last residue. D genes are given only for firm matches. Expanded clones are given a class, and other clones once, few, many or no size at all.

clone_size: -
v_call: TRBV7-9
j_call: TRBJ1-2
d_call: TRBD1
cdr3_length: 14
cdr3_nt: TGTGCCAGCAGCTTAGCCGACAGGGCGCATGGCTACACCTTC
cdr3_aa: CASSLADRAHGYTF

clone_size: -
v_call: TRBV27
j_call: TRBJ2-7
d_call: -
cdr3_length: 14
cdr3_nt: TGTGCCAGCAGTTCTCCGAACCGCCCCTACGAGCAGTACTTC
cdr3_aa: CASSSPNRPYEQYF

clone_size: -
v_call: TRBV7-9
j_call: TRBJ2-2
d_call: -
cdr3_length: 16
cdr3_nt: TGTGCCAGCAGCTTGCGAGAGGGGAGCGTGTCCGGGGAGCTGTTTTTT
cdr3_aa: CASSLREGSVSGELFF

clone_size: -
v_call: TRBV18
j_call: TRBJ2-3
d_call: TRBD2
cdr3_length: 16
cdr3_nt: TGTGCCAGCTCACCACCTAGCGGGCCCAGCACAGATACGCAGTATTTT
cdr3_aa: CASSPPSGPSTDTQYF

clone_size: once
v_call: TRBV6-1
j_call: TRBJ2-7
d_call: -
cdr3_length: 13
cdr3_nt: TGTGCCAGCCGGGGACTGACATTCTACGAGCAGTACTTC
cdr3_aa: CASRGLTFYEQYF

clone_size: -
v_call: TRBV5-8
j_call: TRBJ1-4
d_call: -
cdr3_length: 14
cdr3_nt: TGTGCCAGCAGCTTCTGGGGAACTGATGAAAAACTGTTTTTT
cdr3_aa: CASSFWGTDEKLFF

clone_size: -
v_call: TRBV2
j_call: TRBJ2-7
d_call: -
cdr3_length: 14
cdr3_nt: TGTGCCAGCAGTGACGAGGGGTTAACCTACGAGCAGTACTTC
cdr3_aa: CASSDEGLTYEQYF

clone_size: once
v_call: TRBV4-3
j_call: TRBJ2-1
d_call: TRBD2
cdr3_length: 16
cdr3_nt: TGCGCCAGCACCCCAAGCGCGGCGGGAGGGGGCTATGAGCAGTTCTTC
cdr3_aa: CASTPSAAGGGYEQFF

clone_size: -
v_call: TRBV7-9
j_call: TRBJ2-5
d_call: -
cdr3_length: 15
cdr3_nt: TGTGCCAGCAGCTCTGAGAGGGGACTTCAAGAGACCCAGTACTTC
cdr3_aa: CASSSERGLQETQYF

clone_size: -
v_call: TRBV6-1
j_call: TRBJ2-3
d_call: -
cdr3_length: 13
cdr3_nt: TGTGCCAGCAGTGAAGTGCTCACAGATACGCAGTATTTT
cdr3_aa: CASSEVLTDTQYF

clone_size: -
v_call: TRBV27
j_call: TRBJ2-3
d_call: TRBD1
cdr3_length: 16
cdr3_nt: TGTGCCAGCAGTTTAACGGGCAGGGGGTACACAGATACGCAGTATTTT
cdr3_aa: CASSLTGRGYTDTQYF

clone_size: -
v_call: TRBV4-1
j_call: TRBJ2-5
d_call: -
cdr3_length: 15
cdr3_nt: TGCGCCAGCACTTCCACAGGAGGGGTACAAGAGACCCAGTACTTC
cdr3_aa: CASTSTGGVQETQYF

clone_size: -
v_call: TRBV2
j_call: TRBJ2-1
d_call: -
cdr3_length: 14
cdr3_nt: TGTGCCAGCAGTGACTCACCCACTGATAATGAGCAGTTCTTC
cdr3_aa: CASSDSPTDNEQFF

clone_size: -
v_call: TRBV6-5
j_call: TRBJ2-7
d_call: TRBD1
cdr3_length: 12
cdr3_nt: TGTGCCAGCGGGACAGGGTCGCCCGAGCAGTACTTC
cdr3_aa: CASGTGSPEQYF

clone_size: -
v_call: TRBV9
j_call: TRBJ2-2
d_call: -
cdr3_length: 14
cdr3_nt: TGTGCCAGCAGCGGGACTTCGTCCACCGGGGAGCTGTTTTTT
cdr3_aa: CASSGTSSTGELFF

clone_size: -
v_call: TRBV19
j_call: TRBJ1-5
d_call: -
cdr3_length: 17
cdr3_nt: TGTGCCAGTAGTATAGATCTGGGGACCTGGGGGGATCAGCCCCAGCATTTT
cdr3_aa: CASSIDLGTWGDQPQHF

clone_size: -
v_call: TRBV13
j_call: TRBJ1-4
d_call: -
cdr3_length: 15
cdr3_nt: TGTGCCAGCAGTGACCGGGAACTTCCTACTGAAAAACTGTTTTTT
cdr3_aa: CASSDRELPTEKLFF

clone_size: -
v_call: TRBV11-3
j_call: TRBJ2-1
d_call: TRBD2
cdr3_length: 20
cdr3_nt: TGTGCCAGCAGCTTGGGAAGAATGACTAGCGGGGGACCTTACTACAATGAGCAGTTCTTC
cdr3_aa: CASSLGRMTSGGPYYNEQFF

clone_size: -
v_call: TRBV4-1
j_call: TRBJ2-2
d_call: -
cdr3_length: 15
cdr3_nt: TGCGCCAGCAGCCAGGGGGGCGGTGACACCGGGGAGCTGTTTTTT
cdr3_aa: CASSQGGGDTGELFF

clone_size: once
v_call: TRBV29-1
j_call: TRBJ1-1
d_call: -
cdr3_length: 15
cdr3_nt: TGCAGCGTAGCGGGACACCCACTCGGAGGGACTGAAGCTTTCTTT
cdr3_aa: CSVAGHPLGGTEAFF